What follows are 13 T cell receptor beta chains derived from one specimen sequenced in a study of patients and donors after allogeneic stem cell transplantation (dated by TCRdb to 2019 to 2021). Libraries were made using RT-PCR. Sequencing was carried out with a NextSeq 550. TCRdb reprocessing: public reads trimmed at Q25 with fastp, clones called with MiXCR, in-frame beta chains kept. Rows merge per CDR3 protein into single entries with the most common DNA and genes. This sample gives about a million distinct CDR3 sequences in total; under 20% of them show up just once. Together, the top ten hold 6% of the sample. Sequencing was performed on blood, either unsorted or a sorted T cell fraction (not recorded which). The receptors were sampled from a human donor who was either an allogeneic HSCT recipient or a stem cell or donor lymphocyte infusion donor (not recorded which). It is not recorded whose cells these are; they may come from a transplant donor.

This rearrangement joins TRBV5-1 to TRBJ1-2; D ambiguous. Germline assignment: CDR1 SGHRS and CDR2 YFSETQ. Trimming stripped 4 bases from V and 2 bases from J, with 12 bases between. The CDR3 contains 14 residues. The CDR3 bases are TGCGCCAGCAGCCCCCGGTTCACAAACTATGGCTACACCTTC. As protein: CASSPRFTNYGYTF.

The sample holds many counts of this clonotype. This chain uses TRBV10-3 with TRBJ1-6; D uncertain. This CDR3 region has 15 residues. The V gene lost 6 bases and the J gene lost 6 bases, with 15 bases spanning the gap. Germline CDR1 ENHRY, CDR2 SYGVKD. The CDR3 spells CAISPGSSPNSPLHF. CDR3 DNA: TGTGCCATCAGCCCTGGCAGCTCTCCTAATTCACCCCTCCACTTT.

A word on this clonotype: A much more abundant neighbour one base away suggests this may be a read error. The V gene is TRBV5-1, the J gene TRBJ2-5; weak D call: TRBD2 (6 bases). The CDR3 runs to 13 residues. Per the germline V gene, CDR1 is SGHRS and CDR2 is YFSETQ. V gave up 3 bases and J gave up 0 bases, with 6 bases separating them. The CDR3, as DNA: TGCGCCAGCAGCTGGGGGGACCAAGAGACCCAGTACTTC. Translating gives CASSWGDQETQYF.

Notes on this clonotype: Sequence at one end of the junction differs from germline and may be a read error. The CDR3 protein is CTSSFSPGQGTNTEAFF. CDR3 coding DNA: TGTACCAGCAGTTTCTCCCCGGGACAGGGGACAAACACTGAAGCTTTCTTT. The chain couples TRBV27 to TRBJ1-1, with 10 bases fitting TRBD1. The CDR3 covers 17 residues. Germline CDR1 is MNHEY and CDR2 is SMNVEV (reference sequence).

The rearrangement links TRBV12-3 or TRBV12-4 to TRBJ2-7, with D unclear. The V gene lost 10 bases and the J gene lost 4 bases, with 11 bases spanning the gap. The CDR3 has 11 amino acids. The CDR3 reads CAIQHRYEQYF. CDR3 sequence (DNA): TGTGCCATCCAACACCGATACGAGCAGTACTTC.

This chain links TRBV7-2 with TRBJ2-1; 10 bases align to TRBD2. The CDR3 has 16 residues. J lost 4 bases, V lost 4 bases, and 7 bases had no gene match. The germline CDR1 and CDR2 sequences are SGHTA and FQGNSA. CDR3 amino acids: CASSSLLAGLYNEQFF. CDR3 DNA: TGTGCCAGCAGCTCCCTACTAGCGGGACTTTACAATGAGCAGTTCTTC.

A remark on this clonotype: One end of the junction is discordant with germline, which a read error may explain. The chain employs TRBV9 and TRBJ2-7; no clear D gene. Germline CDR1 reads SGDLS; CDR2 reads YYNGEE. This CDR3 spans 14 amino acids. The CDR3 DNA reads TGTGCCGGCAGCATAAGAGACACAACCTACGAGCAGTACTTC. It specifies CAGSIRDTTYEQYF.

The gene calls are TRBV7-3 and TRBJ2-1, with D uncertain. The CDR3 has 13 residues. V dropped 5 bases and J dropped 9 bases, with 14 bases sitting between them. Germline lookup yields CDR1 SGHTA and CDR2 FQGTGA. Here the CDR3 reads CASSQQTGSEQFF. CDR3 DNA: TGTGCCAGCAGCCAACAGACGGGTAGTGAGCAGTTCTTC.

V usage is TRBV30 and J usage is TRBJ2-7, with D uncertain. CDR3 length equals 12 residues. Germline V gene data show CDR1 as GTSNPN and CDR2 as SVGIG (reference sequence). Trimming left V 1 base short and J 3 bases short, with 7 bases between. The CDR3 coding sequence is TGTGCCTGGAGTGGTCCTCTCTACGAGCAGTACTTC. Its protein is CAWSGPLYEQYF.

This clonotype was observed a handful of times. The chain recombines TRBV12-3 or TRBV12-4 with TRBJ1-2, with a possible D match to TRBD1 (5 bases). V shed 5 bases and J shed 8 bases, with 15 bases lying between them. This CDR3 is 13 amino acids long. Written as DNA, the CDR3 is TGTGCCAGCAGTGGGGACGGCCTTGGGGGCTACACCTTC. As protein: CASSGDGLGGYTF.

This clonotype was recorded many times. The chain links TRBV12-3 or TRBV12-4 to TRBJ2-3, with a tentative D call TRBD2 (5 bases). This CDR3 has 14 amino acids. V lost 3 bases, J lost 3 bases, and 10 bases lay in between. The DNA for the CDR3 is TGTGCCAGCAGTTTCGGCGGGCCTACAGATACGCAGTATTTT. Translation: CASSFGGPTDTQYF.

This clonotype has a handful of counts. The V gene is TRBV20-1, the J gene TRBJ1-5; D may be TRBD1 (6 bases). With 1 base removed from V and 8 bases from J, the gap between germline ends came to 12 bases. Germline lookup yields CDR1 DFQATT and CDR2 SNEGSKA (reference sequence). CDR3 size: 13 residues. CDR3 region: CSARGRGLEPQHF. The CDR3 DNA reads TGCAGTGCTAGAGGCAGGGGCCTAGAGCCCCAGCATTTT.

The chain employs TRBV4-2 and TRBJ1-3, with 10 bases identical to TRBD1. Germline values: CDR1 LGHNA, CDR2 YNFKEQ. The CDR3 is made up of 16 amino acids. Trimming cost V 1 base and J 4 bases; bases outside gene matches: 4. The DNA of the CDR3 is TGTGCCAGCAGCCAAGGACAGGGGGCAGGGGGAAACACCATATATTTT. Its translation: CASSQGQGAGGNTIYF.